This section outlines one T cell receptor (beta chain) sequence together with its context. What it binds is unknown. CDR3 length equals 18 residues. Trimming cost V 0 bases and J 0 bases; bases outside gene matches: 7. Germline CDR1 reads LGHDT; CDR2 reads YNNKEL (reference sequence). The data derive from a study of response to subunit inactivated influenza vaccine. Study-level results: The authors proposed limited new T cell recruitment per seasonal influenza vaccination.

TCRdb analysed the RT-PCR reads with MiXCR anew, one entry per CDR3 protein. This sample has some 500,000 distinct CDR3 sequences, with 25% found just once. V is TRBV3-1 and J is TRBJ2-3; 9 positions agree with TRBD2. This specimen was CD4+ T cells sorted from PBMCs, taken around 5 days after vaccination. The sequence came from a man in his forties or fifties who received an inactivated influenza vaccine. The CDR3 loop is CASSQDPLTSGSTDTQYF. In DNA, the CDR3 is TGTGCCAGCAGCCAAGATCCCCTGACTAGCGGCAGCACAGATACGCAGTATTTT.